This T cell receptor beta chain comes out of a study of blood T cell repertoires in COVID-19. Background on the study: The origin of the acute and convalescent COVID-19 samples was the United States, Italy and Spain. T cells, B-cell-depleted T cells, or PBMCs supplied cDNA or gDNA.

Source study methods: Nucleated cell counts were estimated from reference gene primer amplification. TCRdb's table, derived via immunoSEQ multiplex PCR, lists solely in-frame clones and lacks some. V, J and clone size were drawn from that table, and D and trimming were deduced from the DNA. Among approximately 300,000 clones listed, roughly 88% were seen once. The V gene end was trimmed by 3 bases and the J gene end by 3 bases; junction bases not matched to a gene: 10. Germline CDR1 reads MGHRA; CDR2 reads YSYEKL. The CDR3 has 16 amino acids. Specimen: peripheral blood. The receptor was isolated from a woman between 45 and 60 years old with acute or convalescent COVID-19. The chain links TRBV4-1 to TRBJ2-7, with 8 positions matching TRBD2. CDR3 protein: CASSHPPGGAVYEQYF. CDR3 DNA sequence: TGCGCCAGCAGCCACCCCCCCGGGGGGGCGGTCTACGAGCAGTACTTC.